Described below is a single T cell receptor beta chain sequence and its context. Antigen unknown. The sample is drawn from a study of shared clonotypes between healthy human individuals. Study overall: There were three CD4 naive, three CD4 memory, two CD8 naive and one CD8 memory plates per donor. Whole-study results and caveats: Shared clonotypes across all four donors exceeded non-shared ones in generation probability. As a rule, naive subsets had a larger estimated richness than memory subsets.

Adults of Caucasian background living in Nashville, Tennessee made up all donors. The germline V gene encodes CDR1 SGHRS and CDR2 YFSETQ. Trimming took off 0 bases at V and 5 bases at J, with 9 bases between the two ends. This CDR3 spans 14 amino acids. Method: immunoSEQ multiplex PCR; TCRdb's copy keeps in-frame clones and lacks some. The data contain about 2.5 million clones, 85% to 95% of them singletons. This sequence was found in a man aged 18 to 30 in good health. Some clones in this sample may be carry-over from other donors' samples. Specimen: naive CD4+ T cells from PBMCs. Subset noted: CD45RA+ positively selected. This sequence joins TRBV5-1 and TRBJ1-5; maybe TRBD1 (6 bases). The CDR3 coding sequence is TGCGCCAGCAGCTTGGCCCCAGGGGATCAGCCCCAGCATTTT. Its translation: CASSLAPGDQPQHF.